Listed below are T cell receptor beta chains from one sample, sequenced in a study of blood T cell repertoires in COVID-19. Only in-frame clones appear in the TCRdb table, and some are missing; sequencing was by immunoSEQ multiplex PCR. The data show around 220,000 clones, approximately 86% seen once. The sample consisted of peripheral blood. These receptors were obtained from a woman of 80 years or more with active or convalescent COVID-19. Both conserved end residues are part of each CDR3. A D gene is named only where the DNA matches it firmly. Expanded clones are given a class, and other clones once, few, many or no size at all.

CDR3 length	clone size	V gene	D gene	J gene	CDR3 DNA	CDR3 protein
15	-	TRBV7-2	-	TRBJ2-7	TGTGCCAGCAGCTTAGCGCCGGGTCCTGCCTACGAGCAGTACTTC	CASSLAPGPAYEQYF
14	-	TRBV5-1	TRBD2	TRBJ2-5	TGCGCCAGCAGCCTCGGGACTAACCAAGAGACCCAGTACTTC	CASSLGTNQETQYF
15	-	TRBV15	-	TRBJ1-5	TGTGCCACCAGCAGAGCCCCTGTACGGGATCAGCCCCAGCATTTT	CATSRAPVRDQPQHF
12	once	TRBV18	-	TRBJ2-1	TGTGCCAGCTCACCATCGGGGGATGAGCAGTTCTTC	CASSPSGDEQFF
14	-	TRBV4-2	-	TRBJ1-1	TGTGCCAGCAGCCAAGATCTGTGGAGCACTGAAGCTTTCTTT	CASSQDLWSTEAFF
15	-	TRBV18	TRBD1	TRBJ1-6	TGTGCCAGCTCACCAGGGACAGGGGTTCTTTCACCCCTCCACTTT	CASSPGTGVLSPLHF
13	-	TRBV5-1	-	TRBJ1-1	TGCGCCAGCGCGGAACCTATGAACACTGAAGCTTTCTTT	CASAEPMNTEAFF
15	-	TRBV4-1	-	TRBJ2-6	TGCGCCAGCAGCCCTCGGGGGTCCGGGGCCAACGTCCTGACTTTC	CASSPRGSGANVLTF
14	-	TRBV16	-	TRBJ1-4	TGTGCCAGCAGCTCACAGGTGCGAGATGAAAAACTGTTTTTT	CASSSQVRDEKLFF
12	few	TRBV6-5	-	TRBJ1-2	TGTGCCAGCAGTTCCCCTCGACAGGACAAGACCTTC	CASSSPRQDKTF
18	-	TRBV3-1/TRBV3-2	-	TRBJ2-7	TGTGCCAGCAGCCAAGAGCCTCGACTCGGGGGTGGCCCCTACGAGCAGTACTTC	CASSQEPRLGGGPYEQYF
15	-	TRBV7-2	-	TRBJ1-4	TGTGCCAGCAGCTTAGCGCCAGGGGTTGGTGAAAAACTGTTTTTT	CASSLAPGVGEKLFF
12	-	TRBV12-3/TRBV12-4	-	TRBJ1-1	TGTGCCAGCAGTTTATGGACTTCTGAAGCTTTCTTT	CASSLWTSEAFF
14	-	TRBV5-1	TRBD1	TRBJ1-1	TGCGCCAGCAGCTCCGGGACAGGGATTCATGAAGCTTTCTTT	CASSSGTGIHEAFF
15	-	TRBV2	TRBD1	TRBJ1-4	TGTGCCAGCAGTGAACAGGGGGCAACTAATGAAAAACTGTTTTTT	CASSEQGATNEKLFF
14	-	TRBV19	TRBD1	TRBJ1-1	TGTGCCAGTAGTGCCGGGACAGCTAACACTGAAGCTTTCTTT	CASSAGTANTEAFF
15	-	TRBV4-2	TRBD2	TRBJ2-3	TGTGCCAGCAGCCGGACTAGCGGGAGGACAGATACGCAGTATTTT	CASSRTSGRTDTQYF
12	-	TRBV18	-	TRBJ2-1	TGTGCCAGCTCGGGAGGGGGGAATGAGCAGTTCTTC	CASSGGGNEQFF
15	-	TRBV10-2	TRBD2	TRBJ2-2	TGCGCCAGCAGCCCCCCAGCGGGAGTTGGCGGGGAGCTGTTTTTT	CASSPPAGVGGELFF
16	-	TRBV10-3	TRBD1	TRBJ2-7	TGTGCCATCAGTGACCCAGGACAGGGTAAGTTCGGCGAGCAGTACTTC	CAISDPGQGKFGEQYF
16	-	TRBV14	TRBD1	TRBJ2-1	TGTGCCAGCAGTATAGCTAGGACAGGGGGCATAGATGAGCAGTTCTTC	CASSIARTGGIDEQFF
13	-	TRBV7-9	-	TRBJ2-1	TGTGCCAGCAGCTTCCAGATCTACAATGAGCAGTTCTTC	CASSFQIYNEQFF
16	-	TRBV6-6	TRBD2	TRBJ2-3	TGTGCCAGCACTTTCCTCGTTAGCGGGAGGAAGGATACGCAGTATTTT	CASTFLVSGRKDTQYF
13	-	TRBV3-1/TRBV3-2	TRBD1	TRBJ1-1	TGTGCCAGCAGCCGGGACAGGTTCACTGAAGCTTTCTTT	CASSRDRFTEAFF
15	-	TRBV11-1	TRBD2	TRBJ2-3	TGTGCCAGCAGCTTAAGATCGGGAGGACCAGATACGCAGTATTTT	CASSLRSGGPDTQYF
14	-	TRBV28	TRBD1	TRBJ1-2	TGTGCCAGCAGCTGGGGGACAGGCACGGTAGGCTACACCTTC	CASSWGTGTVGYTF
13	-	TRBV3-1/TRBV3-2	-	TRBJ1-2	TGTGCCCTCACAGGAAAACTCCTCTATGGCTACACCTTC	CALTGKLLYGYTF
14	-	TRBV18	-	TRBJ1-2	TGTGCCAGCTCACCACTAGCATGGAACTATGGCTACACCTTC	CASSPLAWNYGYTF
14	-	TRBV5-1	-	TRBJ1-2	TGCGCCAGCAGCTTGGAGCCGGGTCGAAGTGGCTACACCTTC	CASSLEPGRSGYTF
15	-	TRBV7-2	TRBD1	TRBJ2-1	TGTGCCAGCAGCTTGGGTGGGACAGGGCCTTGGGGGCAGTTCTTC	CASSLGGTGPWGQFF
15	-	TRBV7-7	TRBD1	TRBJ2-7	TGTGCTAGCAGCTCCGGGACAGGGGGGATCTACGAGCAGTACTTC	CASSSGTGGIYEQYF
12	-	TRBV6-2/TRBV6-3	-	TRBJ2-5	TGTGCCAGCAGTACCTCACTGCCATACCAGTACTTC	CASSTSLPYQYF
12	-	TRBV28	-	TRBJ1-5	TGTGCCAGCAGTCCCCAGAATCAGCCCCAGCATTTT	CASSPQNQPQHF
16	-	TRBV2	-	TRBJ1-5	TGTGCCAGCAGTGAAGCGGATGCAGGGGCTGGTCAGCCCCAGCATTTT	CASSEADAGAGQPQHF
16	-	TRBV5-1	-	TRBJ2-1	TGCGCCAGCAGCGCGGGACGGATGAGCTCCTACAATGAGCAGTTCTTC	CASSAGRMSSYNEQFF
14	-	TRBV30	TRBD2	TRBJ2-2	TGTGCCTGGAGTAGACTAGCAAACACCGGGGAGCTGTTTTTT	CAWSRLANTGELFF
13	few	TRBV5-1	-	TRBJ2-7	TGCGCCAGCTCCGGGACACCGGCCTACGAGCAGTACTTC	CASSGTPAYEQYF
13	-	TRBV6-5	TRBD1	TRBJ1-2	TGTGCCAGCAGCGTACAGGGGGACCCTGGCTACACCTTC	CASSVQGDPGYTF
16	few	TRBV6-1	-	TRBJ1-2	TGTGCCAGCAGTGATTGGACAGTTCGAGTTAACTATGGCTACACCTTC	CASSDWTVRVNYGYTF
16	-	TRBV3-1/TRBV3-2	TRBD1	TRBJ2-7	TGTGCCAGCAGCCAAGGGGCCGGACAGGTTGGCTACGAGCAGTACTTC	CASSQGAGQVGYEQYF
13	-	TRBV9	-	TRBJ1-2	TGTGCCAGCAGTCCAGACAGGCAGTATGGCTACACCTTC	CASSPDRQYGYTF
15	-	TRBV2	TRBD2	TRBJ2-1	TGTGCCAGCAGCGGGGGGAGTAGCGGCTACAATGAGCAGTTCTTC	CASSGGSSGYNEQFF
15	-	TRBV10-3	-	TRBJ2-1	TGTGCCATCAGTGAGAGGCCTAGCGTTTACAATGAGCAGTTCTTC	CAISERPSVYNEQFF
15	-	TRBV30	TRBD1	TRBJ1-1	TGTGCCTGGAGTTCCACGACAGGGGGGAACACTGAAGCTTTCTTT	CAWSSTTGGNTEAFF
12	-	TRBV2	-	TRBJ2-3	TGTGCCAGCAGTGCGGTATCCGATACGCAGTATTTT	CASSAVSDTQYF
15	-	TRBV6-1	-	TRBJ1-6	TGTGCCAGCAGTGAGACCGGGATCTCGGGTTCACCCCTCCACTTT	CASSETGISGSPLHF
16	few	TRBV9	TRBD1	TRBJ1-4	TGTGCCAGCAGCGTAGGACAGGGGGTCCCTAATGAAAAACTGTTTTTT	CASSVGQGVPNEKLFF
17	-	TRBV7-8	-	TRBJ1-3	TGTGCCAGCAGCTTAGGGTCGGGGGGTTCTTCTGGAAACACCATATATTTT	CASSLGSGGSSGNTIYF
14	-	TRBV6-1	TRBD1	TRBJ2-7	TGTGCCAGCAGTGGGGGACAGGGGAACTACGAGCAGTACTTC	CASSGGQGNYEQYF
15	-	TRBV2	TRBD1	TRBJ1-5	TGTGCCAGCAAGGGACAGAGTGGCGGAGAACAGCCCCAGCATTTT	CASKGQSGGEQPQHF
14	-	TRBV4-1	TRBD1	TRBJ1-1	TGCGCCAGCAGCCAAATTCAGGGGGCAGGTGAAGCTTTCTTT	CASSQIQGAGEAFF
14	-	TRBV28	-	TRBJ1-3	TGTGCCAGCAGTTGGCAGATCTCTGGAAACACCATATATTTT	CASSWQISGNTIYF
16	few	TRBV10-3	-	TRBJ1-4	TGTGCCATCAGTGAGTTCACAGTTGCAACTAATGAAAAACTGTTTTTT	CAISEFTVATNEKLFF
13	-	TRBV18	-	TRBJ2-3	TGTGCCAGCTCACCGGGACTTACAGATACGCAGTATTTT	CASSPGLTDTQYF
16	once	TRBV7-8	TRBD1	TRBJ2-3	TGTGCCAGCAGCTTAGGAGTCAGGGGGCTTACAGATACGCAGTATTTT	CASSLGVRGLTDTQYF
14	-	TRBV19	TRBD1	TRBJ1-3	TGTGCCAGTACTCCGGACAGGACTGGAAACACCATATATTTT	CASTPDRTGNTIYF
13	-	TRBV28	-	TRBJ2-7	TGTGCCAGCAGTCGCGGCGGGTCCTACGAGCAGTACTTC	CASSRGGSYEQYF
15	-	TRBV18	-	TRBJ1-5	TGTGCCAGCTCACCCCGCAGGGGTAGCAATCAGCCCCAGCATTTT	CASSPRRGSNQPQHF
17	-	TRBV4-2	TRBD2	TRBJ2-3	TGTGCCAGCAGCCTTGACCTGACTAGCGGGGGAGCAGATACGCAGTATTTT	CASSLDLTSGGADTQYF